This T cell receptor (beta chain) comes out of a study of cytomegalovirus exposure and HLA in healthy donors. The length of the CDR3 is 15 residues. V lost 5 bases to trimming and J lost 3 bases; unmatched junction nucleotides: 6. CDR1 is SEHNR and CDR2 is FQNEAQ in the germline V gene (reference sequence). This PCR relied on a set of 60 Vbeta primers and 13 Jbeta primers. Clones were sequenced by immunoSEQ multiplex PCR, and TCRdb holds only the in-frame ones, with some missing. Among 95,000 to 100,000 clones listed, around 80% were seen once. Sequencing was done on a sample of PBMCs. The TCR was taken from a man in his sixties in good health and CMV-seropositive. The rearrangement joins TRBV7-9 to TRBJ2-3, with TRBD2 identical over 9 bases. In nucleotides, the CDR3 is TGTGCCAGCAGCCCGAGGGCGGGGGGGACAGATACGCAGTATTTT. It encodes CASSPRAGGTDTQYF.